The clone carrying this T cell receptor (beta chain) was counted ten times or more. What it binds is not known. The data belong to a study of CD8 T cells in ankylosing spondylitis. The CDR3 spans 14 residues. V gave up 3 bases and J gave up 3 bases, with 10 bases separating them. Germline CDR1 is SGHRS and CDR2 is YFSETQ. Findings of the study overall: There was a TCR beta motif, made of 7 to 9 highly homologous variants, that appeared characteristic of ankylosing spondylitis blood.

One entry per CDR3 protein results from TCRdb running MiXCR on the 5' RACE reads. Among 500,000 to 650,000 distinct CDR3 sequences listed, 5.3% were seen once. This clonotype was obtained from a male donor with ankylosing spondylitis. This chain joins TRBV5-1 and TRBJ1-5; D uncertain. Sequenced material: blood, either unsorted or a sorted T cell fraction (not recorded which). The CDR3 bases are TGCGCCAGCAGCTCAGGACTGCCCAATCAGCCCCAGCATTTT. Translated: CASSSGLPNQPQHF.